Detailed here is one T cell receptor (beta chain). This sample stems from a study of blood T cell repertoires in COVID-19. Turning to the study itself: The United States, Italy and Spain provided the acute and convalescent COVID-19 samples. Sample material is recorded as cDNA or gDNA derived from T cells, B-cell-depleted T cells, or PBMCs.

The germline V gene encodes CDR1 SGHNT and CDR2 YYREEE (reference sequence). The CDR3 is made up of 17 amino acids. V was trimmed by 3 bases and J by 5 bases, leaving 21 bases between them. Per the original data handling: Amplified reference gene primers provided the basis for estimating nucleated cell counts. Sequenced by immunoSEQ multiplex PCR; TCRdb stores in-frame clones only, minus some. Clone size and the V and J calls come from that table; the DNA yielded D and trimming. The sample shows 99,000 or so clones, roughly 79% of them seen only once. The rearrangement uses TRBV5-4 and TRBJ2-1; perhaps TRBD1 as D (6 bases). The source is a woman between 70 and 85 years old with acute or convalescent COVID-19. Sequencing was performed on peripheral blood. The chain's CDR3 is CASSSQPGQGGHNEQFF. The CDR3 coding sequence is TGTGCCAGCAGCTCCCAGCCGGGACAAGGCGGACACAATGAGCAGTTCTTC.